The 26 T cell receptor beta chains listed next were all sequenced from one sample in a study of T cell clonality in common variable immunodeficiency. Data came from immunoSEQ multiplex PCR; TCRdb stores just in-frame clones and leaves some out. The repertoire consists of tens of thousands of clones, none detected only once. The sequencing input was peripheral blood mononuclear cells. Receptors were obtained from a person aged 18 to 70 in good health.

This clone was seen a handful of times. The read falls 3 residues short of the CDR3 end, and the missing part is taken from the germline J gene. The V and J genes are TRBV2 and TRBJ2-1; 9 bases match TRBD2. Germline CDR1 SNHLY, CDR2 FYNNEI. CDR3 length: 14 amino acids. J lost 3 bases, V lost 6 bases, and 3 bases had no gene match. Incomplete CDR3 DNA: TGTGCCAGCAGGGGCGGGGGGGTCTACAATGAG. It yields the protein CASRGGGVYNE. The full CDR3 sequence reads CASRGGGVYNEQFF.

The table lists this clone with many counts. With the read ending 3 residues before the CDR3 end, the germline J gene is used to fill in that end. The J gene is TRBJ2-2, the V gene TRBV20-1, with 10 bases lining up with TRBD2. The CDR3 extends over 15 amino acids. J was trimmed by 4 bases and V by 5 bases; bases with no gene match: 7. CDR1 and CDR2 (germline): DFQATT, SNEGSKA (reference sequence). The CDR3 bases that were read are TGCAGTGCTCGCCAGCGGGAGGGGATCACCGGGGAG. Its translation: CSARQREGITGE. The complete CDR3 protein is CSARQREGITGELFF.

As concerns this clone: The CDR3 is cut off 3 residues early in the read; its end comes from the germline J gene. The chain combines TRBV2 with TRBJ2-2; D not resolved. Germline V gene lookup returns CDR1 SNHLY and CDR2 FYNNEI. The germline V and J ends were trimmed by 5 bases and 1 base, with 5 bases remaining between them. The CDR3 is 13 amino acids. CDR3 DNA, as far as it was read: TGTGCCAGCAGTCAGGAGAACACCGGGGAG. This sequence encodes CASSQENTGE. The entire CDR3 protein is CASSQENTGELFF.

A note on this clone: Coverage ceases 3 residues before the CDR3 finishes, and the germline J gene fills in the end. The chain carries TRBV10-2 and TRBJ2-1; 8 bases are a match to TRBD2. With 5 bases clipped from V and 9 bases from J, the junction kept 6 bases outside the gene matches. Germline V lookup: CDR1 WSHSY, CDR2 SAAADI. This CDR3 comprises 13 residues. CDR3 sequence reads: CASSQGTRIEQFF. Partial CDR3 DNA: TGCGCCAGCAGTCAAGGGACTAGAATTGAG.

In its sample, this clone was seen many times. Read sequence stops 3 residues before the CDR3 end, and the germline J gene provides the missing end. This sequence joins TRBV20-1 and TRBJ1-2; 8 bases agree with TRBD1. The CDR3 has 14 residues. Germline assignment: CDR1 DFQATT and CDR2 SNEGSKA (reference sequence). J was trimmed by 4 bases and V by 4 bases; bases with no gene match: 8. The CDR3 here is CSAKTRQGTYGYTF. CDR3 DNA (partial): TGCAGTGCTAAGACCAGACAGGGGACCTATGGC.

In this sample, this clone turned up many times. The CDR3 is cut off 3 residues early in the read; its end comes from the germline J gene. The rearrangement uses TRBV29-1 and TRBJ1-1; maybe TRBD1 (5 bases). The germline V gene encodes CDR1 SQVTM and CDR2 ANQGSEA. The CDR3 runs to 11 residues. The covered CDR3 bases are TGCAGCGTCCAGGGCCTCTTCGAA. Residues: CSVQGLFE. The entire CDR3 is CSVQGLFEAFF.

As for this clone: The read ends 3 residues before the CDR3 terminus; that terminus is restored from the germline J gene. V and J are TRBV13 and TRBJ1-6; a weak D match, TRBD1 (6 bases). Per germline, CDR1 PRHDT and CDR2 FYEKMQ (reference sequence). The CDR3 length is 15 residues. Trimming removed 2 bases at V and 7 bases at J, with 12 bases between. Here the CDR3 reads CASSLPDSTNSPLHF. The CDR3 bases that were read are TGTGCCAGCAGCTTACCGGACAGTACAAATTCACCC.

There are many counts of this clone. The CDR3 reads CSAPSWGLKSNEQFF. The CDR3 bases that were read are TGCAGTGCTCCGTCGTGGGGACTTAAAAGCAATGAG. The chain uses TRBV20-1 and TRBJ2-1; D might be TRBD2 (6 bases). The read comes to an end 3 residues before the CDR3 does, leaving the germline J gene to fill in the end. In germline, CDR1 is DFQATT, CDR2 SNEGSKA (reference sequence). The V end was cut by 5 bases, the J end by 6 bases, with 20 bases between. The CDR3 has 15 amino acids.

This clone was detected ten times or more. Read coverage stops 3 residues before the CDR3 terminus; the germline J gene supplies the remainder. The gene calls are TRBV19 and TRBJ1-6, with a possible D match to TRBD1 (5 bases). Trimming removed 5 bases at V and 7 bases at J, with 15 bases between. The CDR3 length is 15 residues. The germline V gene encodes CDR1 LNHDA and CDR2 SQIVND (reference sequence). The DNA read from the CDR3 is TGTGCCAGTAGTCCAGGGCAAGTGCAAAATTCACCC. Translated, it gives CASSPGQVQNSP. The full CDR3 sequence reads CASSPGQVQNSPLHF.

This clone was seen ten or more times. The observed sequence ends 3 residues before the CDR3 terminus, with the missing tail filled in from the germline J gene. The V call is TRBV5-6, the J call TRBJ1-4; 8 positions agree with TRBD1. Germline V CDR1 and CDR2: SGHDT, YYEEEE. V shed 4 bases, J shed 6 bases, and the junction held 5 bases outside the gene matches. CDR3 length: 14 residues. Partial CDR3 DNA: TGTGCCAGCAGCGGGGACAGGTGGGATGAAAAA. Protein sequence: CASSGDRWDEK. The CDR3 as a whole reads CASSGDRWDEKLFF.

This clone was seen more than once but under ten times. Sequencing ends 3 residues short of the CDR3 end; the germline J gene provides the rest. This sample also contains other DNA sequences that code for the same CDR3. The chain employs TRBV6-1 and TRBJ1-5; possibly TRBD1 for D (5 bases). Germline V CDR1 and CDR2: MNHNS, SASEGT. The CDR3 covers 12 residues. The CDR3 DNA, read in part, is TGTGCCAGCAGTGAGGGGCGGCAACCC. Encoded protein: CASSEGRQP. The whole CDR3 protein reads CASSEGRQPQHF.

This clone has a count of ten or more. The CDR3 end is not reached by the read, which stops 3 residues before it; the germline J gene fills it in. The gene calls are TRBV10-3 and TRBJ2-1, with a tentative D call TRBD2 (6 bases). The germline V gene has CDR1 ENHRY and CDR2 SYGVKD. The V end lost 0 bases, the J end lost 7 bases, and 16 bases lay between the germline ends. The length of the CDR3 is 16 residues. The CDR3 bases that were read are TGTGCCATCAGTGAGTCGTCTAGCGATCTTGTAAATGAG. Its translation: CAISESSSDLVNE. The CDR3, in full, reads CAISESSSDLVNEQFF.

In this sample, this clone turned up many times. The read terminates 3 residues ahead of where the CDR3 ends, so the germline J gene completes it. The chain has TRBV7-6 and TRBJ2-3, with 13 positions matching TRBD2. The CDR3 totals 18 residues. Trimming removed 1 base from V and 0 bases from J; junction bases left unmatched: 4. Germline V CDR1 and CDR2: SGHVS, FNYEAQ. The CDR3 here is CASSLGLAGGQSTDTQYF. The part of the CDR3 DNA that was read is TGTGCCAGCAGCTTAGGACTAGCGGGAGGCCAGAGCACAGATACG. Complete variable domain (other parts from reference TRBV7-6 and TRBJ2-3): GAGVSQSPRYKVTKRGQDVALRCDPISGHVSLYWYRQALGQGPEFLTYFNYEAQQDKSGLPNDRFSAERPEGSISTLTIQRTEQRDSAMYRCASSLGLAGGQSTDTQYFGPGTRLTVL.

This clone has at least ten counts. The read ends 3 residues shy of where the CDR3 ends; the end is completed using the germline J gene. The V and J genes are TRBV4-1 and TRBJ1-1; D gene uncertain. The V gene's germline CDR1 is MGHRA and CDR2 YSYEKL. Trimming stripped 3 bases from V and 1 base from J, with 18 bases between. The CDR3 covers 17 residues. The DNA read from the CDR3 is TGCGCCAGCAGCCACCGTAGTTCGGCCCTAGCGAACACTGAA. It encodes CASSHRSSALANTE. The whole CDR3 protein is CASSHRSSALANTEAFF.

In regard to this clone: The read finishes 3 residues shy of the CDR3 end, and the germline J gene is used to complete it. This chain connects TRBV11-2 to TRBJ1-6, with D unclear. Per germline, CDR1 SGHAT and CDR2 FQNNGV. The CDR3 is 13 residues long. The germline V and J ends were trimmed by 5 bases and 10 bases, with 12 bases remaining between them. CDR3 bases read: TGTGCCAGCAGCCCCTCGCTTGGCTCACCC. This gives the protein CASSPSLGSP. The full CDR3 reads CASSPSLGSPLHF.

This clone was detected only a few times. The read terminates 3 residues before the CDR3 end, so the remaining end is supplied by the germline J gene. The chain is built from TRBV5-5 and TRBJ1-2; 7 bases are shared with TRBD1. Germline V gene sequence: CDR1 SGHKS, CDR2 YYEKEE (reference sequence). V lost 4 bases, J lost 2 bases, and 2 bases stayed unmatched. CDR3 length equals 13 residues. This chain's CDR3 is CASSPGQNYGYTF. The CDR3 bases that were read are TGTGCCAGCAGCCCGGGACAGAACTATGGC.

This clone was observed many times. The read ends 3 residues before the CDR3 terminus; that terminus is restored from the germline J gene. This chain connects TRBV20-1 to TRBJ2-1, with 10 bases lining up with TRBD2. V gave up 0 bases and J gave up 4 bases; unmatched junction bases: 6. The CDR3 covers 16 residues. CDR1 is DFQATT and CDR2 is SNEGSKA in the germline V gene (reference sequence). CDR3 residues: CSARDGTSGEYNEQFF. The CDR3 DNA, read in part, is TGCAGTGCTAGAGATGGAACTAGCGGGGAGTACAATGAG.

This clone was picked up a small number of times. The read terminates 3 residues before the CDR3 end, so the remaining end is supplied by the germline J gene. V usage is TRBV29-1 and J usage is TRBJ2-7, with D perhaps TRBD2 (6 bases). The CDR3 consists of 13 residues. V shed 2 bases and J shed 4 bases, with 12 bases lying between them. The V gene's germline CDR1 is SQVTM and CDR2 ANQGSEA. The sequenced part of the CDR3 DNA is TGCAGCGTTGAACCCCCTGGGGGGTACGAG. Its protein is CSVEPPGGYE. From start to end, the CDR3 is CSVEPPGGYEQYF.

This clone was counted a few times. The CDR3 extends 3 residues past the end of the read, so its final part is completed from the germline J gene. This sequence joins TRBV2 and TRBJ2-2; a weak D match, TRBD1 (6 bases). The length of the CDR3 is 15 residues. V was cut by 8 bases and J by 2 bases, with 15 bases left in between. In germline, CDR1 is SNHLY, CDR2 FYNNEI. The sequenced CDR3 bases are TGTGCCAGCCACGGGACACTCCGTAACACCGGGGAG. Its protein product is CASHGTLRNTGE. The whole CDR3 reads CASHGTLRNTGELFF.

This clone showed up many times. The missing CDR3 end, 3 residues past where the read stops, is filled in from the germline J gene. The V and J genes are TRBV18 and TRBJ1-4; 7 bases are a match to TRBD1. The germline V gene encodes CDR1 KGHSH and CDR2 LQKENI. This CDR3 comprises 15 residues. J gave up 5 bases and V 3 bases, and 6 bases lay outside the gene matches. Here the CDR3 reads CASSPNRGLNEKLFF. CDR3 bases read: TGTGCCAGCTCACCTAACAGGGGCTTAAATGAAAAA.

This clone was observed at least ten times. The read ends 3 residues early relative to the CDR3; the germline J gene fills the gap. The gene calls are TRBV20-1 and TRBJ2-5; 8 nucleotides align to TRBD1. Per the germline V gene, CDR1 is DFQATT and CDR2 is SNEGSKA (reference sequence). This CDR3 has 15 residues. The junction had 7 bases not matched to a gene; V was cut back by 1 base and J by 3 bases. Partial CDR3 DNA: TGCAGTGCTAGAGGAAGGTTGACAGGGGAAGAGACC. Translating it yields CSARGRLTGEET. The whole CDR3 sequence reads CSARGRLTGEETQYF.

This clone came up many times. The sequenced fragment ends 3 residues before the CDR3 boundary, so the rest is inferred from the germline J gene. The rearrangement links TRBV19 to TRBJ1-6, with D perhaps TRBD1 (6 bases). V was clipped by 3 bases and J by 7 bases, with 13 bases between them. The CDR3 has 15 residues. CDR1 LNHDA and CDR2 SQIVND come from the germline V gene (reference sequence). The CDR3 sequence is CASSIGGARNSPLHF. The part of the CDR3 DNA that was read is TGTGCCAGTAGTATTGGGGGGGCCCGGAATTCACCC.

Many counts were recorded for this clone. The read ends 3 residues early relative to the CDR3; the germline J gene fills the gap. The chain employs TRBV29-1 and TRBJ1-3; 7 bases are a match to TRBD1. V dropped 3 bases and J dropped 0; count of bases not matched to a gene: 5. This CDR3 has 15 residues. Per germline, CDR1 SQVTM and CDR2 ANQGSEA. The CDR3 DNA, read in part, is TGCAGCGTTGACCCCGGGACAGACTCTGGAAACACC. Its translation is CSVDPGTDSGNT. The CDR3, in full, reads CSVDPGTDSGNTIYF.

On this clone: The read terminates 3 residues before the CDR3 end, so the remaining end is supplied by the germline J gene. The gene calls are TRBV7-8 and TRBJ2-1; TRBD1 is a possible D gene (6 bases). The CDR3 loop spans 15 amino acids. Trimming removed 4 bases from V and 0 bases from J, with 10 bases in between. From germline, CDR1 is SGHVS and CDR2 FQNEAQ. The CDR3 DNA, read in part, is TGTGCCAGCAGCTCTCACAGGGTCTCCTACAATGAG. Translated: CASSSHRVSYNE. The CDR3 as a whole reads CASSSHRVSYNEQFF.

This clone was picked up many times. The read terminates 3 residues before the CDR3 end, so the remaining end is supplied by the germline J gene. This sequence joins TRBV18 and TRBJ2-5; 7 positions match TRBD1. CDR3 length: 18 amino acids. V lost 3 bases, J lost 2 bases, and 15 bases stayed unmatched. Looked up from germline, CDR1 is KGHSH and CDR2 is LQKENI. This CDR3 reads CASSPRTGSTYGQETQYF. The CDR3 bases that were read are TGTGCCAGCTCACCGAGGACAGGATCGACCTACGGGCAAGAGACC.

This clone was seen a handful of times. The junction departs from the called germline gene at one end, perhaps through a read error. The CDR3 end lies 3 residues beyond the end of the read and is filled in from the germline J gene. The gene calls are TRBV18 and TRBJ2-3; 8 bases are shared with TRBD2. Germline assignment: CDR1 KGHSH and CDR2 LQKENI. The CDR3 totals 15 residues. The sequenced CDR3 bases are TGTGCCAGCTCACCAGGAACGGGGGGGTCAGAGACG. Translating gives CASSPGTGGSET. The full CDR3 protein reads CASSPGTGGSETQYF.